This passage covers 26 T cell receptor beta chains from one sample sequenced in a study of blood T cell repertoires in COVID-19. The method was immunoSEQ multiplex PCR; TCRdb's version includes in-frame clones alone and lacks a portion of them. The table shows a few hundred thousand clones, with 70% to 90% occurring only once. The sample comprised peripheral blood. These receptors all come from a woman in her sixties or seventies with COVID-19, enrolled during active disease.

The genes are TRBV7-8 and TRBJ2-7; the match to TRBD2 covers 10 bases. Germline assignment: CDR1 SGHVS and CDR2 FQNEAQ. Losses at the gene ends were 1 base for V and 0 bases for J; bases not matched to a gene: 6. This CDR3 region has 17 residues. The CDR3 region is CASSLVLAGTSSYEQYF. In DNA form, the CDR3 reads TGTGCCAGCAGCTTAGTACTAGCGGGGACGAGCTCCTACGAGCAGTACTTC.

Concerning this clone itself: This sample also contains other DNA sequences that code for the same CDR3. The gene calls are TRBV6-5 and TRBJ1-1; 8 bases align to TRBD1. Germline V gene lookup returns CDR1 MNHEY and CDR2 SVGAGI. The CDR3 length is 15 residues. J lost 5 bases, V lost 0 bases, and 5 bases had no gene match. In nucleotides, the CDR3 is TGTGCCAGCAGTTACTCGTCCAGGGGGCGAACTGAAGCTTTCTTT. Protein product: CASSYSSRGRTEAFF.

This chain links TRBV28 with TRBJ2-7; D is perhaps TRBD2 (7 bases). V was trimmed by 4 bases and J by 7 bases, leaving 20 bases between them. This CDR3 region has 15 residues. Germline loops: CDR1 MDHEN, CDR2 SYDVKM. CDR3 sequence reads: CASSWGRGLIREQYF. The CDR3 coding sequence is TGTGCCAGCAGTTGGGGGCGGGGACTAATACGAGAGCAGTACTTC. The entire variable domain, with the rest obtained from reference TRBV28 and TRBJ2-7, is as follows: DVKVTQSSRYLVKRTGEKVFLECVQDMDHENMFWYRQDPGLGLRLIYFSYDVKMKEKGDIPEGYSVSREKKERFSLILESASTNQTSMYLCASSWGRGLIREQYFGPGTRLTVT.

This clone was detected a few times. J is TRBJ1-2 and V is TRBV5-8, with 8 positions matching TRBD1. Unmatched junction bases numbered 9, after V lost 4 bases and J lost 4 bases. The germline V gene encodes CDR1 SGHTS and CDR2 YDEGEE. This CDR3 contains 15 residues. The CDR3 loop reads CASSDRGRGTYGYTF. CDR3 DNA: TGTGCCAGCAGCGACAGGGGTAGGGGAACCTATGGCTACACCTTC.

The V and J genes are TRBV5-4 and TRBJ2-1, with D maybe TRBD1 (5 bases). V gave up 3 bases and J gave up 0 bases, with 10 bases separating them. Germline V gene lookup returns CDR1 SGHNT and CDR2 YYREEE (reference sequence). This CDR3 comprises 15 residues. This CDR3 reads CASSSTASSYNEQFF. For the CDR3, the DNA is TGTGCCAGCAGCTCGACAGCCAGCTCCTACAATGAGCAGTTCTTC. Using reference TRBV5-4 and TRBJ2-1 for the parts outside the CDR3, the full variable domain is ETGVTQSPTHLIKTRGQQVTLRCSSQSGHNTVSWYQQALGQGPQFIFQYYREEENGRGNFPPRFSGLQFPNYSSELNVNALELDDSALYLCASSSTASSYNEQFFGPGTRLTVL.

The rearrangement joins TRBV18 to TRBJ1-1; a possible D gene is TRBD1 (5 bases). V dropped 2 bases and J dropped 4 bases, with 11 bases sitting between them. Germline V gene data show CDR1 as KGHSH and CDR2 as LQKENI. The length of the CDR3 is 14 residues. The CDR3, as DNA: TGTGCCAGCTCACCAGTCAGCCAGGGCACTGAAGCTTTCTTT. This encodes CASSPVSQGTEAFF.

The CDR3 spells CASGQEYTQYF. For the CDR3, the DNA is TGTGCCAGCGGCCAGGAATATACGCAGTATTTT. The rearrangement links TRBV27 to TRBJ2-3, with D uncertain. The V end was cut by 8 bases, the J end by 7 bases, with 10 bases between. The CDR3 has 11 amino acids. Germline CDR1 and CDR2: MNHEY and SMNVEV (reference sequence).

This chain links TRBV6-1 with TRBJ2-2, with D uncertain. Germline V lookup: CDR1 MNHNS, CDR2 SASEGT. V lost 2 bases, J lost 1 base, and 17 bases lay in between. This CDR3 is built from 18 residues. CDR3 DNA: TGTGCCAGCAGTGAACTCCTCGGGTGGCAGAAGAACACCGGGGAGCTGTTTTTT. It translates to CASSELLGWQKNTGELFF.

The chain employs TRBV2 and TRBJ2-1; no clear D. Germline V gives CDR1 SNHLY, CDR2 FYNNEI. The CDR3 has 14 amino acids. Trimming took off 6 bases at V and 11 bases at J, with 20 bases between the two ends. CDR3 coding DNA: TGTGCCAGCAGCTTTTGGGCCCAATCACCCCAGCAGTTCTTC. Residues: CASSFWAQSPQQFF. The full variable domain, its missing parts supplied by reference TRBV2 and TRBJ2-1, is EPEVTQTPSHQVTQMGQEVILRCVPISNHLYFYWYRQILGQKVEFLVSFYNNEISEKSEIFDDQFSVERPDGSNFTLKIRSTKLEDSAMYFCASSFWAQSPQQFFGPGTRLTVL.

This clone was seen a handful of times. This chain's CDR3 is CASRGQPNTEAFF. The CDR3 bases are TGTGCCAGCAGGGGACAGCCGAACACTGAAGCTTTCTTT. The chain carries TRBV2 and TRBJ1-1; 7 nucleotides match TRBD1. Germline V gives CDR1 SNHLY, CDR2 FYNNEI. The CDR3 spans 13 residues. The J segment lost 1 base and the V segment lost 6 bases, leaving 2 bases of the junction unmatched.

This chain connects TRBV19 to TRBJ1-2, with a tentative D call TRBD1 (5 bases). The germline V gene has CDR1 LNHDA and CDR2 SQIVND (reference sequence). The ends were cut back, 9 bases at V and 1 base at J, with 21 bases in the middle. This CDR3 contains 16 residues. The CDR3 DNA is TGTGCCAGCGGGGGGAACCCAGGGACGTTTAACTATGGCTACACCTTC. It translates to CASGGNPGTFNYGYTF.

The chain carries TRBV5-5 and TRBJ1-5; 7 bases align to TRBD1. After removal of 3 bases from V and 6 bases from J, the junction contained 9 bases not matched to a gene. This CDR3 spans 15 amino acids. Germline V gene data show CDR1 as SGHKS and CDR2 as YYEKEE (reference sequence). CDR3 coding DNA: TGTGCCAGCAGCTATGACAGGGATCGGAGTCAGCCCCAGCATTTT. Residues: CASSYDRDRSQPQHF.

This chain uses TRBV7-2 with TRBJ2-3; a weak D match, TRBD2 (7 bases). CDR3 size: 17 residues. V dropped 0 bases and J dropped 2 bases, with 15 bases sitting between them. Germline V gene sequence: CDR1 SGHTA, CDR2 FQGNSA. CDR3 in amino acids: CASSLALWGGPTDTQYF. In DNA, the CDR3 is TGTGCCAGCAGCTTAGCGCTTTGGGGGGGCCCCACAGATACGCAGTATTTT.

The J gene is TRBJ1-3, the V gene TRBV2, with D maybe TRBD1 (6 bases). Germline CDR1 and CDR2: SNHLY and FYNNEI. This CDR3 contains 15 residues. V was cut by 5 bases and J by 4 bases, with 15 bases left in between. The CDR3 protein is CASSTPQGMGNTIYF. DNA for the CDR3: TGTGCCAGCAGTACCCCCCAGGGGATGGGAAACACCATATATTTT.

V is TRBV9 and J is TRBJ2-3; 9 bases line up with TRBD1. This CDR3 is 14 amino acids long. The germline V gene encodes CDR1 SGDLS and CDR2 YYNGEE. Trimming cost V 4 bases and J 4 bases; bases outside gene matches: 4. DNA for the CDR3: TGTGCCAGCAGCCCGGGACAGGGCGCAGATACGCAGTATTTT. Protein product: CASSPGQGADTQYF.

This chain uses TRBV4-1 with TRBJ2-1; TRBD2 agrees at 14 bases. CDR1 is MGHRA, CDR2 YSYEKL, per germline. The CDR3 runs to 17 residues. J lost 3 bases, V lost 3 bases, and 4 bases had no gene match. This CDR3 is CASSQDGLAGGYNEQFF. The CDR3 DNA sequence: TGCGCCAGCAGCCAGGACGGACTAGCGGGGGGCTACAATGAGCAGTTCTTC.

The V and J genes are TRBV4-2 and TRBJ1-2; tentatively, D is TRBD1 (5 bases). The germline V gene has CDR1 LGHNA and CDR2 YNFKEQ. V was cut by 1 base and J by 7 bases, with 19 bases left in between. The CDR3 extends over 16 amino acids. Here the CDR3 reads CASSQVLSGGGGGYTF. The CDR3 bases are TGTGCCAGCAGCCAAGTTCTTTCCGGGGGAGGTGGTGGCTACACCTTC.

In the case of this clone: One end of the junction is discordant with germline, which a read error may explain. This sequence joins TRBV2 and TRBJ1-2; D unclear. Germline V gives CDR1 SNHLY, CDR2 FYNNEI. The CDR3 consists of 12 residues. The CDR3 region is CASREGDYGYTF. Written as DNA, the CDR3 is TGTGCCAGCAGAGAAGGCGACTATGGCTACACCTTC.

The chain has TRBV5-8 and TRBJ2-3; D unresolved. V was shortened by 3 bases and J by 8 bases, with 19 bases between the two germline ends. Germline assignment: CDR1 SGHTS and CDR2 YDEGEE. CDR3 length: 15 residues. CDR3 DNA: TGTGCCAGCAGCTCCGCCCAACTCTTCTCCCGTACGCAGTATTTT. It yields the protein CASSSAQLFSRTQYF.

V gene TRBV7-8 combines with J gene TRBJ1-2; 7 bases are a match to TRBD1. The CDR3 has 13 residues. Germline CDR1 reads SGHVS; CDR2 reads FQNEAQ. V was pared by 3 bases and J by 7 bases, with 5 bases of the junction left unmatched. The CDR3 protein is CASSLTGFGGYTF. The CDR3 bases are TGTGCCAGCAGCTTGACAGGGTTCGGTGGCTACACCTTC.

V gene TRBV30 combines with J gene TRBJ2-2; D may be TRBD2 (7 bases). There are 15 residues in the CDR3. Germline V gives CDR1 GTSNPN, CDR2 SVGIG (reference sequence). V shed 5 bases and J shed 6 bases, with 19 bases lying between them. CDR3 coding DNA: TGTGCCTGGTTCCCCGGCCGGGGGGCTGCCGGGGAGCTGTTTTTT. It encodes CAWFPGRGAAGELFF.

The CDR3 loop is CASSVATGRTYEQYF. Here the CDR3 DNA reads TGTGCCAGCAGCGTTGCCACAGGGCGTACCTACGAGCAGTACTTC. This rearrangement joins TRBV9 to TRBJ2-7; maybe TRBD1 (6 bases). The germline gives CDR1 SGDLS, CDR2 YYNGEE. The CDR3 spans 15 residues. V dropped 2 bases and J dropped 2 bases, with 14 bases sitting between them.

The V gene is TRBV9, the J gene TRBJ2-3; maybe TRBD2 (7 bases). Per the germline V gene, CDR1 is SGDLS and CDR2 is YYNGEE. The V and J ends lost 0 bases and 4 bases respectively, with 12 bases between them. The CDR3 spans 15 residues. The CDR3 DNA sequence: TGTGCCAGCAGCGTAGTCGGGGGGCAGGCAGATACGCAGTATTTT. Encoded protein: CASSVVGGQADTQYF.

The V gene is TRBV6-2 or TRBV6-3, the J gene TRBJ1-5, with 8 nucleotides matching TRBD1. J lost 0 bases, V lost 2 bases, and 6 bases had no gene match. The CDR3 covers 17 residues. Germline V gene lookup returns CDR1 MNHEY and CDR2 SVGEGT. This chain's CDR3 is CASSYTPGQVSNQPQHF. The CDR3 region has the DNA TGTGCCAGCAGTTACACACCGGGACAGGTTAGCAATCAGCCCCAGCATTTT.

The CDR3 here is CASSADPGLAANEQFF. The CDR3 DNA sequence: TGTGCCAGCAGCGCCGATCCGGGACTAGCGGCGAATGAGCAGTTCTTC. The chain joins TRBV5-4 to TRBJ2-1; 11 bases map to TRBD2. CDR3 size: 16 residues. V was pared by 4 bases and J by 7 bases, with 10 bases of the junction left unmatched. Germline CDR1 reads SGHNT; CDR2 reads YYREEE (reference sequence).

The gene calls are TRBV11-2 and TRBJ1-2; maybe TRBD1 (6 bases). V lost 3 bases, J lost 7 bases, and 12 bases lay in between. This CDR3 is built from 13 residues. The germline V gene encodes CDR1 SGHAT and CDR2 FQNNGV. The CDR3 DNA is TGTGCCAGCAGCTTGGCAGGGGTAGGTGGCTACACCTTC. The encoded protein is CASSLAGVGGYTF. The full variable domain, with the rest looked up from reference TRBV11-2 and TRBJ1-2, is EAGVAQSPRYKIIEKRQSVAFWCNPISGHATLYWYQQILGQGPKLLIQFQNNGVVDDSQLPKDRFSAERLKGVDSTLKIQPAKLEDSAVYLCASSLAGVGGYTFGSGTRLTVV.